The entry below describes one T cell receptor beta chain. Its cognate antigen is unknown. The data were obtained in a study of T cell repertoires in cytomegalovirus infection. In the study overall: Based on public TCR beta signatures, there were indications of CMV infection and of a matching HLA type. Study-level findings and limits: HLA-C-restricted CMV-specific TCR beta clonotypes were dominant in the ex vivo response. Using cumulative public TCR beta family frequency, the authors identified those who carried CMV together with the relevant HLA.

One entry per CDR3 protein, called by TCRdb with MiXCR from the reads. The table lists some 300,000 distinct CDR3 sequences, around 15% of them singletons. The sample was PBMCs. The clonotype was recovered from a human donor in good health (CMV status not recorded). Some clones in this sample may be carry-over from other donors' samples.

Written as DNA, the CDR3 is TGCAGCGTTCTTCCGAGGAGGACTGAAGCTTTCTTT. Residues: CSVLPRRTEAFF. The V call is TRBV29-1, the J call TRBJ1-1; unclear D gene. Trimming shortened V by 5 bases and J by 5 bases, and 12 bases separated the two germline ends. CDR1 is SQVTM and CDR2 is ANQGSEA in the germline V gene. The CDR3 runs to 12 residues.